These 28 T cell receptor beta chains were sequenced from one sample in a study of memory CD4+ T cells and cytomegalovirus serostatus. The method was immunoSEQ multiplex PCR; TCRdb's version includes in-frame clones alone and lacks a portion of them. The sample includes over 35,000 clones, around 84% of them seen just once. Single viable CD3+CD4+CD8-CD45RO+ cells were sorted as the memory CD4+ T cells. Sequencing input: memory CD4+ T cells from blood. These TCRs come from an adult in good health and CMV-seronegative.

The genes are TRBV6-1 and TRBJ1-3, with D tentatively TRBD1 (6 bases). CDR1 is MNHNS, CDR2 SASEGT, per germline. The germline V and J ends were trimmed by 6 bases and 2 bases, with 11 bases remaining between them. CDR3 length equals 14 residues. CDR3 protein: CASSSGVAGNTIYF. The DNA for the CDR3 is TGTGCCAGCAGCTCAGGGGTTGCTGGAAACACCATATATTTT.

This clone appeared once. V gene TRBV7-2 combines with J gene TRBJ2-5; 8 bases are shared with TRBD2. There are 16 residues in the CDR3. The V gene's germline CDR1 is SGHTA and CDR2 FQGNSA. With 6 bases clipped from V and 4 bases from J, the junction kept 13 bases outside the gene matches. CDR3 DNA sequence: TGTGCCAGCAGGTCGCCGGAGCGGGGGATCCGAGAGACCCAGTACTTC. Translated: CASRSPERGIRETQYF.

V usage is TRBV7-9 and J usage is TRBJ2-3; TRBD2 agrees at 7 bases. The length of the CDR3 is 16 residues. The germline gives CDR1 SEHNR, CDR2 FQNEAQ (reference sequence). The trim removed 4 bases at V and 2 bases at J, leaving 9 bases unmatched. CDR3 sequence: CASSSGTTQNTDTQYF. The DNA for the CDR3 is TGTGCCAGCAGCTCAGGGACTACACAGAACACAGATACGCAGTATTTT. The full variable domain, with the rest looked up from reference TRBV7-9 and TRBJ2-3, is DTGVSQNPRHKITKRGQNVTFRCDPISEHNRLYWYRQTLGQGPEFLTYFQNEAQLEKSRLLSDRFSAERPKGSFSTLEIQRTEQGDSAMYLCASSSGTTQNTDTQYFGPGTRLTVL.

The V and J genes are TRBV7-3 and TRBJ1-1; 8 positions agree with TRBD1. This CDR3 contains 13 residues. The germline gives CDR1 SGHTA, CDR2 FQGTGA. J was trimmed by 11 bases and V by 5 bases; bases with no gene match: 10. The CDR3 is CASSPRQGFVAFF. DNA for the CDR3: TGTGCCAGCAGCCCGCGACAGGGGTTCGTGGCTTTCTTT. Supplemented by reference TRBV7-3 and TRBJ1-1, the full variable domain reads GAGVSQTPSNKVTEKGKYVELRCDPISGHTALYWYRQSLGQGPEFLIYFQGTGAADDSGLPNDRFFAVRPEGSVSTLKIQRTERGDSAVYLCASSPRQGFVAFFGQGTRLTVV.

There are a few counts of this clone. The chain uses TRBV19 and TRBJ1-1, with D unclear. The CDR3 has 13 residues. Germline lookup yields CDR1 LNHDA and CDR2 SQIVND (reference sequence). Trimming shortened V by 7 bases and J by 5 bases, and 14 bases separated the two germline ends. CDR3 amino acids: CASIPGVGTEAFF. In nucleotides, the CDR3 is TGTGCCAGTATCCCGGGAGTAGGGACTGAAGCTTTCTTT.

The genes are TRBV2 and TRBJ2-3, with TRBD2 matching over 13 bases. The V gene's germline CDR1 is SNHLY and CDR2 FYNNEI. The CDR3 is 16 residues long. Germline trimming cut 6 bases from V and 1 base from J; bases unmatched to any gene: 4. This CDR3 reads CASRRTSGGRTDTQYF. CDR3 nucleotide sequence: TGTGCCAGCAGGCGGACTAGCGGGGGACGCACAGATACGCAGTATTTT.

Here the CDR3 reads CASSPVQNNQPQHF. CDR3 in DNA: TGTGCCAGCAGCCCAGTGCAGAACAATCAGCCCCAGCATTTT. The chain joins TRBV7-8 to TRBJ1-5; no definite D call. Germline CDR1 reads SGHVS; CDR2 reads FQNEAQ. The CDR3 extends over 14 amino acids. Deletions cut 5 bases from V and 3 bases from J, with 11 bases between. The full variable domain, completed using reference TRBV7-8 and TRBJ1-5, is GAGVSQSPRYKVAKRGQDVALRCDPISGHVSLFWYQQALGQGPEFLTYFQNEAQLDKSGLPSDRFFAERPEGSVSTLKIQRTQQEDSAVYLCASSPVQNNQPQHFGDGTRLSIL.

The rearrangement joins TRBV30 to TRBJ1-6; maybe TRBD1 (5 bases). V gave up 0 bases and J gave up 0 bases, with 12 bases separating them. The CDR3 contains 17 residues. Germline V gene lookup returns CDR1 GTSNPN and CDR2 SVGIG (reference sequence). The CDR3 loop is CAWSVGDLGSYNSPLHF. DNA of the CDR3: TGTGCCTGGAGTGTAGGGGACCTCGGCTCCTATAATTCACCCCTCCACTTT.

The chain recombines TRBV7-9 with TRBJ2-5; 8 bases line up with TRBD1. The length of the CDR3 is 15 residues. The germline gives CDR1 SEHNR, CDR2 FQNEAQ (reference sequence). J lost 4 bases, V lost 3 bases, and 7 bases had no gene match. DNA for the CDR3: TGTGCCAGCAGCTTCCGGGACAGGTCAAGAGAGACCCAGTACTTC. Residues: CASSFRDRSRETQYF.

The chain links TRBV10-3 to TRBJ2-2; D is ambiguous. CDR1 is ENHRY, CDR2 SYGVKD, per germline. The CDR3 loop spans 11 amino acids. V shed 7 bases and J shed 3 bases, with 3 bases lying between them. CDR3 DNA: TGTGCCATCACGGACACCGGGGAGCTGTTTTTT. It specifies CAITDTGELFF.

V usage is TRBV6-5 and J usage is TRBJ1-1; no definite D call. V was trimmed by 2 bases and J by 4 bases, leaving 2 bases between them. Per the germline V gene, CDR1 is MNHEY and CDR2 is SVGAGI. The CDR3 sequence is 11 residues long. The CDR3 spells CASSYGTEAFF. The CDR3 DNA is TGTGCCAGCAGTTACGGCACTGAAGCTTTCTTT.

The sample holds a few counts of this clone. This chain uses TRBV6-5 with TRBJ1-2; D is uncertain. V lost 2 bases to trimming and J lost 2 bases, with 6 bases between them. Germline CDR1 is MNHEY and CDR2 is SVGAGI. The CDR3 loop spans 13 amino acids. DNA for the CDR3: TGTGCCAGCAGTTACGGGCCGAACTATGGCTACACCTTC. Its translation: CASSYGPNYGYTF.

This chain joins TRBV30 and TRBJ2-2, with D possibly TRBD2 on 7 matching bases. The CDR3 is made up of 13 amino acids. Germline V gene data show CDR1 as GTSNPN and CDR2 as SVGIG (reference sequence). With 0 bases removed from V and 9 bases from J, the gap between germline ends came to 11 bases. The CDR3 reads CAWSVQGGRELFF. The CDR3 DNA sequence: TGTGCCTGGAGTGTACAGGGAGGGCGGGAGCTGTTTTTT.

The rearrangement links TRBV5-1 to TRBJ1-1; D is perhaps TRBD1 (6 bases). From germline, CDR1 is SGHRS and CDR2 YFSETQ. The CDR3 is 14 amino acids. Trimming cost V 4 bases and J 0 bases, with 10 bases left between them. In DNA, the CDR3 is TGCGCCAGCAGCCATGGGGGGCTGAACACTGAAGCTTTCTTT. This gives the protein CASSHGGLNTEAFF. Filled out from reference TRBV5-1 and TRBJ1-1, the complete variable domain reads KAGVTQTPRYLIKTRGQQVTLSCSPISGHRSVSWYQQTPGQGLQFLFEYFSETQRNKGNFPGRFSGRQFSNSRSEMNVSTLELGDSALYLCASSHGGLNTEAFFGQGTRLTVV.

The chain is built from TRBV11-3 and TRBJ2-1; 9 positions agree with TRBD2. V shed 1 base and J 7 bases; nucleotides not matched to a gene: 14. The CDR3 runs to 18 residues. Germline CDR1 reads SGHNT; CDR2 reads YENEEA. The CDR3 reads CASSLAGLKAGGRNEQFF. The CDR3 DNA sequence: TGTGCCAGCAGCTTAGCAGGGCTAAAGGCGGGGGGGCGGAATGAGCAGTTCTTC. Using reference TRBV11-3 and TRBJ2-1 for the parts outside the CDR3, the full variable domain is EAGVVQSPRYKIIEKKQPVAFWCNPISGHNTLYWYLQNLGQGPELLIRYENEEAVDDSQLPKDRFSAERLKGVDSTLKIQPAELGDSAVYLCASSLAGLKAGGRNEQFFGPGTRLTVL.

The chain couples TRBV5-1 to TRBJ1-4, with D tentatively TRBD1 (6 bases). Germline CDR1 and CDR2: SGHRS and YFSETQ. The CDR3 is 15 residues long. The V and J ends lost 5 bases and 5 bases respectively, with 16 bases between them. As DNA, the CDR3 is TGCGCCAGCAGACCACTACCGGGACAAAATGAAAAACTGTTTTTT. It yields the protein CASRPLPGQNEKLFF.

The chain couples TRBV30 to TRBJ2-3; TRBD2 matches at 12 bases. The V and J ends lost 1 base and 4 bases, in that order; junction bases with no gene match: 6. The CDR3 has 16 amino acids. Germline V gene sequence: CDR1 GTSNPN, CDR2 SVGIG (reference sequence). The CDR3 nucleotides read TGTGCCTGGAGTGCTGGACTAGCGGGGTCTGCAGATACGCAGTATTTT. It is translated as CAWSAGLAGSADTQYF.

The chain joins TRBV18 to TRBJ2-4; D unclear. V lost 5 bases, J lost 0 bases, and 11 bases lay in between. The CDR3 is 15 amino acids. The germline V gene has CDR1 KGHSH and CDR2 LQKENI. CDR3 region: CASSIDKLAKNIQYF. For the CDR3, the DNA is TGTGCCAGCTCAATCGACAAACTAGCCAAAAACATTCAGTACTTC.

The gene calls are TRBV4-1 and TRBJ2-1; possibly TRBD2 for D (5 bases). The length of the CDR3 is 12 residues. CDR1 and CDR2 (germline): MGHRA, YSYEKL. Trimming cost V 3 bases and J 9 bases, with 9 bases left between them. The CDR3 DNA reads TGCGCCAGCAGCCATGTCCGGGGTGAGCAGTTCTTC. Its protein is CASSHVRGEQFF.

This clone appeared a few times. Written as DNA, the CDR3 is TGTGCCAGCAGCCGAGGTGGGACAGGGGTTTATGAAGCTTTCTTT. Protein product: CASSRGGTGVYEAFF. The chain joins TRBV13 to TRBJ1-1; 10 positions match TRBD1. The V gene end was trimmed by 5 bases and the J gene end by 7 bases; junction bases not matched to a gene: 10. The CDR3 is 15 residues long. Germline values: CDR1 PRHDT, CDR2 FYEKMQ (reference sequence).

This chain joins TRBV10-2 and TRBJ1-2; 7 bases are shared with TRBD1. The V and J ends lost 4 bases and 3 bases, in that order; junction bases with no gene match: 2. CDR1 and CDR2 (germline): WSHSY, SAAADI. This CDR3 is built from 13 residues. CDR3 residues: CASSAGQDYGYTF. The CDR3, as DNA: TGCGCCAGCAGTGCCGGACAGGACTATGGCTACACCTTC.

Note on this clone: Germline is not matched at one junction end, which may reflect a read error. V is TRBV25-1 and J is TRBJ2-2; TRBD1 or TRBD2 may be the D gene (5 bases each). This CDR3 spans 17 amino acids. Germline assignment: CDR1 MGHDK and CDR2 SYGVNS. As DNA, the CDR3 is TGTGCCAGCAGTGAAGAGGGGCGAACTAAATTCACCGAGGAGCTGTTTTTT. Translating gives CASSEEGRTKFTEELFF.

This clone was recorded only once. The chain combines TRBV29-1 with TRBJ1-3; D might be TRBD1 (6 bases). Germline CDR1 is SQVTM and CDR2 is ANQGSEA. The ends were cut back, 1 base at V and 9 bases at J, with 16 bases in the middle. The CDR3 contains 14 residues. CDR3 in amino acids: CSVEVEAGGATIYF. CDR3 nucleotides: TGCAGCGTTGAAGTCGAGGCGGGGGGGGCCACCATATATTTT.

CDR3 loop: CASSSSFLLSGNTIYF. The CDR3 coding sequence is TGTGCCAGCAGCTCATCCTTTTTACTCTCTGGAAACACCATATATTTT. The rearrangement joins TRBV7-9 to TRBJ1-3, with no clear D. Trimming cost V 4 bases and J 0 bases, with 13 bases left between them. CDR3 length equals 16 residues. Germline CDR1 SEHNR, CDR2 FQNEAQ (reference sequence).

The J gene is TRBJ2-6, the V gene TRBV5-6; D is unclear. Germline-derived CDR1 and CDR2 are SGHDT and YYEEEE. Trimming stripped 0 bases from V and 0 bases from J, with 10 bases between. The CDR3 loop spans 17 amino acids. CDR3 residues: CASSLEGGRSGANVLTF. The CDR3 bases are TGTGCCAGCAGCTTGGAGGGCGGACGCTCTGGGGCCAACGTCCTGACTTTC.

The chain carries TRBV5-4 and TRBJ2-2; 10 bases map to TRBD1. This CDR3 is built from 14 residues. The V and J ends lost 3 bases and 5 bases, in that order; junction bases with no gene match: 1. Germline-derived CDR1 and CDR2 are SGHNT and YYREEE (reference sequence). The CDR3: CASSSGQGTGELFF. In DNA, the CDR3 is TGTGCCAGCAGCTCGGGACAGGGGACCGGGGAGCTGTTTTTT.

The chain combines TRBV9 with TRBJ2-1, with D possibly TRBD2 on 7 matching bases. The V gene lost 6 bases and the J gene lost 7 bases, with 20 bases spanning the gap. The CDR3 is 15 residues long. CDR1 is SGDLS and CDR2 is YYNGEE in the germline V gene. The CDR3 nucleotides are TGTGCCAGCACCCATGGGGGGGGGCAGGGGAATGAGCAGTTCTTC. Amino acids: CASTHGGGQGNEQFF.

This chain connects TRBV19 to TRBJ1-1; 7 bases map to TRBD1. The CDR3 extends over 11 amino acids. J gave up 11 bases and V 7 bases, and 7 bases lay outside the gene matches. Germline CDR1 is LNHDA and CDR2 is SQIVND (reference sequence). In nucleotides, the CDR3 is TGTGCCAGTACCTCAGGGGGAGTGGCTTTCTTT. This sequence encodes CASTSGGVAFF.